One and the same sample provided the 16 T cell receptor beta chains below, sequenced in a study of cytomegalovirus exposure and HLA in healthy donors. Assay: immunoSEQ multiplex PCR; the TCRdb copy retains only in-frame clones and omits some. This sample has approximately 180,000 clones, with 87% found just once. Specimen: PBMCs. The receptors were gathered from a woman between 25 and 40 years old in good health and CMV-seronegative.

This clone was observed once. The chain employs TRBV5-1 and TRBJ2-2; 7 bases map to TRBD2. This CDR3 has 15 residues. CDR1 SGHRS and CDR2 YFSETQ come from the germline V gene. V shed 0 bases and J 5 bases; nucleotides not matched to a gene: 4. CDR3 protein: CASSLGLANTGELFF. The CDR3 nucleotides read TGCGCCAGCAGCTTGGGACTAGCTAATACCGGGGAGCTGTTTTTT.

The gene calls are TRBV27 and TRBJ2-2; the match to TRBD2 covers 9 bases. V dropped 0 bases and J dropped 7; count of bases not matched to a gene: 9. The germline V gene encodes CDR1 MNHEY and CDR2 SMNVEV (reference sequence). The length of the CDR3 is 17 residues. The CDR3 nucleotides read TGTGCCAGCAGTTTATCTAGCGGGGGTTCCTGGGGCGGGGAGCTGTTTTTT. The encoded protein is CASSLSSGGSWGGELFF.

This clone was observed a few times. This sequence joins TRBV30 and TRBJ1-1; maybe TRBD1 (6 bases). The V gene lost 3 bases and the J gene lost 0 bases, with 11 bases spanning the gap. The CDR3 extends over 14 amino acids. Germline V lookup: CDR1 GTSNPN, CDR2 SVGIG (reference sequence). For the CDR3, the DNA is TGTGCCTGGAGGGCAAGGACAGTGAACACTGAAGCTTTCTTT. Translated, it gives CAWRARTVNTEAFF.

V is TRBV5-1 and J is TRBJ2-2; the match to TRBD2 covers 9 bases. Trimming at V came to 0 bases and at J to 5 bases, leaving 11 bases not matched to a gene. The CDR3 spans 18 residues. The germline CDR1 and CDR2 sequences are SGHRS and YFSETQ. The CDR3 bases are TGCGCCAGCAGCTTGGTTGCGGGGGGGCCCGGATGGACCGGGGAGCTGTTTTTT. Residues: CASSLVAGGPGWTGELFF. Based on the CDR3 plus reference TRBV5-1 and TRBJ2-2, the full variable domain is KAGVTQTPRYLIKTRGQQVTLSCSPISGHRSVSWYQQTPGQGLQFLFEYFSETQRNKGNFPGRFSGRQFSNSRSEMNVSTLELGDSALYLCASSLVAGGPGWTGELFFGEGSRLTVL.

The V and J genes are TRBV5-1 and TRBJ2-3, with 10 positions matching TRBD2. The CDR3 is 14 residues long. The V segment lost 7 bases and the J segment 1 base; nucleotides outside the gene matches: 3. Germline assignment: CDR1 SGHRS and CDR2 YFSETQ. The CDR3 DNA reads TGCGCCAGCTCCACTAGCGGGGGCACAGATACGCAGTATTTT. Its protein is CASSTSGGTDTQYF.

Only one count was recorded for this clone. The chain recombines TRBV6-5 with TRBJ2-1; D remains unclear. The CDR3 sequence is 14 residues long. From germline, CDR1 is MNHEY and CDR2 SVGAGI. V was clipped by 0 bases and J by 5 bases, with 8 bases between them. The DNA for the CDR3 is TGTGCCAGCAGTTACTCGAGGCTGCACAATGAGCAGTTCTTC. It translates to CASSYSRLHNEQFF.

V is TRBV7-9 and J is TRBJ2-7; D is possibly TRBD1 (6 bases). This CDR3 region has 15 residues. Trimming took off 1 base at V and 2 bases at J, with 12 bases between the two ends. Germline V gene lookup returns CDR1 SEHNR and CDR2 FQNEAQ (reference sequence). CDR3: CASSLEGGSTYEQYF. CDR3 nucleotide sequence: TGTGCCAGCAGCTTAGAAGGGGGTAGCACCTACGAGCAGTACTTC.

This sequence joins TRBV15 and TRBJ1-3, with D possibly matching TRBD1 (6 bases). The V gene lost 3 bases and the J gene lost 0 bases, with 9 bases spanning the gap. Germline assignment: CDR1 LNHNV and CDR2 YYDKDF (reference sequence). The CDR3 totals 15 residues. This CDR3 reads CATSRDSNSGNTIYF. CDR3 bases: TGTGCCACCAGCAGGGACAGTAACTCTGGAAACACCATATATTTT.

The V and J genes are TRBV4-1 and TRBJ1-2; D perhaps matches TRBD1 (5 bases). CDR1 is MGHRA, CDR2 YSYEKL, per germline. V was pared by 0 bases and J by 4 bases, with 12 bases between. CDR3 size: 15 residues. Here the CDR3 DNA reads TGCGCCAGCAGCCAAGATGTCGACAGCTCCTATGGCTACACCTTC. It yields the protein CASSQDVDSSYGYTF.

The chain employs TRBV6-5 and TRBJ2-2, with TRBD1 matching over 8 bases. This CDR3 is 14 amino acids long. From germline, CDR1 is MNHEY and CDR2 SVGAGI. With 8 bases clipped from V and 6 bases from J, the junction kept 8 bases outside the gene matches. The CDR3 is CASSLTGGAGELFF. The CDR3 bases are TGTGCCAGCTCCCTAACAGGGGGAGCCGGGGAGCTGTTTTTT.

The rearrangement links TRBV5-4 to TRBJ1-6; D uncertain. Looked up from germline, CDR1 is SGHNT and CDR2 is YYREEE (reference sequence). The V gene lost 4 bases and the J gene lost 0 bases, with 11 bases spanning the gap. This CDR3 spans 16 amino acids. The CDR3 is CASSPRPGSYNSPLHF. DNA of the CDR3: TGTGCCAGCAGCCCGAGGCCGGGCTCCTATAATTCACCCCTCCACTTT.

This clone was recorded once. The CDR3 nucleotides read TGTGCCAGCACAAGACAGGGAACCTTACATTCACCCCTCCACTTT. Encoded protein: CASTRQGTLHSPLHF. This sequence joins TRBV5-8 and TRBJ1-6, with 7 bases fitting TRBD1. V lost 6 bases to trimming and J lost 8 bases; unmatched junction nucleotides: 11. CDR1 is SGHTS, CDR2 YDEGEE, per germline. CDR3 length equals 15 residues. The variable domain in full, with the rest retrieved from reference TRBV5-8 and TRBJ1-6, is EAGVTQSPTHLIKTRGQQATLRCSPISGHTSVYWYQQALGLGLQFLLWYDEGEERNRGNFPPRFSGRQFPNYSSELNVNALELEDSALYLCASTRQGTLHSPLHFGNGTRLTVT.

DNA for the CDR3: TGCGCCAGCAGCTTGGGTGTGTTGGACAGGGGATCTATCGGGTACGAGCAGTACTTC. Translated: CASSLGVLDRGSIGYEQYF. The chain has TRBV5-1 and TRBJ2-7, with 9 bases that match TRBD1. Per germline, CDR1 SGHRS and CDR2 YFSETQ. The CDR3 has 19 amino acids. The ends lost 0 bases at V and 4 bases at J; junction bases unmatched: 17.

Comment on this clone: This same CDR3 is encoded by further DNA sequences in the sample. The rearrangement uses TRBV27 and TRBJ2-2; no firm D call. V was shortened by 6 bases and J by 2 bases, with 7 bases between the two germline ends. The CDR3 contains 13 residues. Germline lookup yields CDR1 MNHEY and CDR2 SMNVEV (reference sequence). In nucleotides, the CDR3 is TGTGCCAGCAGCCTCCTAAACACCGGGGAGCTGTTTTTT. Translated: CASSLLNTGELFF.

The V and J genes are TRBV7-6 and TRBJ1-1, with TRBD1 as a possible D gene (5 bases). Germline lookup yields CDR1 SGHVS and CDR2 FNYEAQ. V shed 1 base and J shed 5 bases, with 8 bases lying between them. The length of the CDR3 is 13 residues. The CDR3: CASSLGGGTEAFF. Written as DNA, the CDR3 is TGTGCCAGCAGCTTAGGCGGGGGGACTGAAGCTTTCTTT.

This chain joins TRBV27 and TRBJ1-1; D unresolved. Trimming removed 3 bases at V and 1 base at J, with 6 bases between. From germline, CDR1 is MNHEY and CDR2 SMNVEV (reference sequence). The CDR3 totals 13 residues. CDR3 region: CASSFGQNTEAFF. DNA of the CDR3: TGTGCCAGCAGTTTTGGCCAGAACACTGAAGCTTTCTTT.